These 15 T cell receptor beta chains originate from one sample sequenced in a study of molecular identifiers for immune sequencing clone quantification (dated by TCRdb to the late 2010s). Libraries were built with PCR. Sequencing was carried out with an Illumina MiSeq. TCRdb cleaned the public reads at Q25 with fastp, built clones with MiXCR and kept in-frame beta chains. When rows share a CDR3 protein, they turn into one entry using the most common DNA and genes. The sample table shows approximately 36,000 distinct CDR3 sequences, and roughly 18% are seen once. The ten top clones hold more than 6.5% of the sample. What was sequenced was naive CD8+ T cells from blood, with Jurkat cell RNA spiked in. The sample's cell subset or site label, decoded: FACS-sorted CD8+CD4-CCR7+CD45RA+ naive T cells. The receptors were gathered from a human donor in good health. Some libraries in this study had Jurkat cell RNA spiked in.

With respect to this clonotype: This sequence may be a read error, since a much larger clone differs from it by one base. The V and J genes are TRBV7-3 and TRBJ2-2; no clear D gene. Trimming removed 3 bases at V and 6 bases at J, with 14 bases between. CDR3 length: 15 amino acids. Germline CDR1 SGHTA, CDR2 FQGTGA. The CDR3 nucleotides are TGTGCCAGCAGCTTTGGGCCTTCTTCGTCCGGGGAGCTGTTTTTT. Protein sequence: CASSFGPSSSGELFF.

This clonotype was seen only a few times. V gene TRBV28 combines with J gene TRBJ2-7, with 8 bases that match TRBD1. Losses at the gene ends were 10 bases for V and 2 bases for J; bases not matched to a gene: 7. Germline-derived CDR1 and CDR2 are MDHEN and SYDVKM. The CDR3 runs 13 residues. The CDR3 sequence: CATGQGFTYEQYF. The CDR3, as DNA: TGTGCCACAGGACAGGGTTTTACCTACGAGCAGTACTTC.

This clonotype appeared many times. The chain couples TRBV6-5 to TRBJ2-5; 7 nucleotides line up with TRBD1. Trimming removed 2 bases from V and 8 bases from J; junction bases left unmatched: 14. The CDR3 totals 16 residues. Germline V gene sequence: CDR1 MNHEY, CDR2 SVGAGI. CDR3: CASSYVDGRQGDTQYF. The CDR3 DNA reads TGTGCCAGCAGTTACGTCGATGGCAGACAGGGTGACACCCAGTACTTC.

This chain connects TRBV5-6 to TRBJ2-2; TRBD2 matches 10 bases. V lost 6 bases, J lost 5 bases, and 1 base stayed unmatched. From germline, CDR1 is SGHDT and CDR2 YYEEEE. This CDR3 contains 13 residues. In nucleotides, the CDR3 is TGTGCCAGCACGGGACTAGCGACCGGGGAGCTGTTTTTT. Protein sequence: CASTGLATGELFF. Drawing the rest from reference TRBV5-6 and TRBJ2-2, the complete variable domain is DAGVTQSPTHLIKTRGQQVTLRCSPKSGHDTVSWYQQALGQGPQFIFQYYEEEERQRGNFPDRFSGHQFPNYSSELNVNALLLGDSALYLCASTGLATGELFFGEGSRLTVL.

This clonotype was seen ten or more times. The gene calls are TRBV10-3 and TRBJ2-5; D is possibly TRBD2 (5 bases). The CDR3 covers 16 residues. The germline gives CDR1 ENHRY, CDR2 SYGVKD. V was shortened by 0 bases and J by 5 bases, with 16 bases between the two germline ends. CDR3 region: CAISESLRGFLETQYF. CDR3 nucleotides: TGTGCCATCAGTGAGTCTCTTCGGGGTTTTCTGGAGACCCAGTACTTC.

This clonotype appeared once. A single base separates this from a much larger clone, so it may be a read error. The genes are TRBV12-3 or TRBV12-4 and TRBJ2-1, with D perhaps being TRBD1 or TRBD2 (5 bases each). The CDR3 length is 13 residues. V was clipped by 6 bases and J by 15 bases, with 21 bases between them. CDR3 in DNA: TGTGCCAGCAGATCCCTTAGGGACCCCTTTCGGTTCTTC. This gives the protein CASRSLRDPFRFF.

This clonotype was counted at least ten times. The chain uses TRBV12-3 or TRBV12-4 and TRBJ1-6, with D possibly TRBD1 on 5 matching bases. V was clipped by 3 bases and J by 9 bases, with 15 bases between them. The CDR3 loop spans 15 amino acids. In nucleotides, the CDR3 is TGTGCCAGCAGTTTGGTGACAGCGGGGAGTTCACCCCTCCACTTT. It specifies CASSLVTAGSSPLHF.

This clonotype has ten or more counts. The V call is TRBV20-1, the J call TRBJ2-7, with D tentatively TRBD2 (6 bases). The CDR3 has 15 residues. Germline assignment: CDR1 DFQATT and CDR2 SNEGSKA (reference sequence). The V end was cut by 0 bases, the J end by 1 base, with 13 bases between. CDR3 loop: CSARDPGALSYEQYF. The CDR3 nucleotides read TGCAGTGCTAGAGATCCGGGAGCCCTATCCTACGAGCAGTACTTC.

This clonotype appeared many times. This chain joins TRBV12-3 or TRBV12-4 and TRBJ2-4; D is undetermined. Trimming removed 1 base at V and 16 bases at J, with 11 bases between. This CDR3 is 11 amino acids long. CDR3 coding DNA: TGTGCCAGCAGTTTAGGTGGGAAGTATTACTTC. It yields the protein CASSLGGKYYF.

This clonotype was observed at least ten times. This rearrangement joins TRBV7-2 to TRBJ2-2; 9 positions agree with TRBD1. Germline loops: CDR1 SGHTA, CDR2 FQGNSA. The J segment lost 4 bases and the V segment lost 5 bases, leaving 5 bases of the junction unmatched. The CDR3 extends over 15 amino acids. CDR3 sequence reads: CASSPRDRATGELFF. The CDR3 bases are TGTGCCAGCAGCCCCCGGGACAGGGCCACCGGGGAGCTGTTTTTT.

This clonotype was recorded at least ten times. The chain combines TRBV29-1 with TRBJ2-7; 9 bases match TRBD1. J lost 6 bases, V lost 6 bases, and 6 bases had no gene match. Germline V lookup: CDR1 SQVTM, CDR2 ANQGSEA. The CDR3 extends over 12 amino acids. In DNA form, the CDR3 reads TGCAGCGTAGTTCGACAGGGGGGCGAGCAGTACTTC. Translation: CSVVRQGGEQYF.

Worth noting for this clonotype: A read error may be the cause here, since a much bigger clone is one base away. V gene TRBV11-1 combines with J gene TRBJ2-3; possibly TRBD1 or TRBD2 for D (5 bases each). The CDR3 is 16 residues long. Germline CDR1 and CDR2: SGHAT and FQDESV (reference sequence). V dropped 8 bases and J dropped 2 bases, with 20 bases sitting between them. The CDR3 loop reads CASGNRGDHLTDTQYF. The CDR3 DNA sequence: TGTGCCAGCGGCAACCGTGGGGACCACCTCACAGATACGCAGTATTTT.

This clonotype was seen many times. This chain's CDR3 is CSAREGPTNTGELFF. DNA of the CDR3: TGCAGTGCTAGAGAGGGACCTACGAACACCGGGGAGCTGTTTTTT. V is TRBV20-1 and J is TRBJ2-2; D may correspond to TRBD1 or TRBD2 (5 bases each). With 0 bases removed from V and 0 bases from J, the gap between germline ends came to 8 bases. The CDR3 totals 15 residues. Per germline, CDR1 DFQATT and CDR2 SNEGSKA (reference sequence).

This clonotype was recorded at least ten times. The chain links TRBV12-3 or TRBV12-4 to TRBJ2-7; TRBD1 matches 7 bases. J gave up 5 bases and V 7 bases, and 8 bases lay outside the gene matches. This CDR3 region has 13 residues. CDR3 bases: TGTGCCAGCACCTTCGACAGGGCTGACGAGCAGTACTTC. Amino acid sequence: CASTFDRADEQYF.

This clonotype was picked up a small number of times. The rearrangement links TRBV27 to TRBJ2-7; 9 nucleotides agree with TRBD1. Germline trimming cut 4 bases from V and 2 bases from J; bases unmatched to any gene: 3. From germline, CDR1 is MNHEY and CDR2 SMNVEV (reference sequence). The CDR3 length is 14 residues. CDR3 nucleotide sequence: TGTGCCAGCAGTTCAGACAGGGGGGCCTACGAGCAGTACTTC. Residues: CASSSDRGAYEQYF.